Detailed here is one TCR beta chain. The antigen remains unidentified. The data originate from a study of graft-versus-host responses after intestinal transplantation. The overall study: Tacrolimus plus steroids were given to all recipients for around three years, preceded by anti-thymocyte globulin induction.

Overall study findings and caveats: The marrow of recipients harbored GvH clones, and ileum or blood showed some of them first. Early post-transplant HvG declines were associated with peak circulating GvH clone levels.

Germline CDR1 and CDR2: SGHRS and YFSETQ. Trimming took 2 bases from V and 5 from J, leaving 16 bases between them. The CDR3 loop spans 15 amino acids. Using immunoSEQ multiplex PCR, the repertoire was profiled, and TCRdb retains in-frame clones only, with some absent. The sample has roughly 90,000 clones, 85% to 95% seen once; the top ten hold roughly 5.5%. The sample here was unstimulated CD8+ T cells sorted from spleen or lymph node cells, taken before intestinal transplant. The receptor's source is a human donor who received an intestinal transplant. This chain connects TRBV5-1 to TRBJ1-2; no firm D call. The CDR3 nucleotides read TGCGCCAGCAGCTTTGGGATTACAAACGCGTATGGCTACACCTTC. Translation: CASSFGITNAYGYTF.